These 15 T cell receptor beta chains were all obtained from the same sample, sequenced in a study of identical twins. Each CDR3 protein gets one entry after TCRdb re-called the 5' RACE reads with MiXCR. The repertoire holds about 900,000 distinct CDR3 sequences, with 12% as singletons. This sample was shared with a second study, whose subject was yellow fever vaccine responses in identical twins.

Material for sequencing was PBMCs. These receptors all come from a woman under 30 in good health.

The chain employs TRBV28 and TRBJ2-7; D call uncertain. V gave up 6 bases and J gave up 1 base, with 16 bases separating them. Germline CDR1 reads MDHEN; CDR2 reads SYDVKM. CDR3 length: 15 amino acids. CDR3 sequence reads: CASSRPIGRSYEQYF. The DNA of the CDR3 is TGTGCCAGCAGCCGACCCATCGGACGATCCTACGAGCAGTACTTC.

This clonotype came up many times. The chain recombines TRBV4-1 with TRBJ2-3; D gene unclear. V was clipped by 3 bases and J by 6 bases, with 10 bases between them. This CDR3 is built from 13 residues. Germline CDR1 reads MGHRA; CDR2 reads YSYEKL. CDR3 residues: CASSHPTGDTQYF. In DNA, the CDR3 is TGCGCCAGCAGCCATCCTACTGGGGATACGCAGTATTTT.

This clonotype was found a few times. The chain has TRBV24-1 and TRBJ1-1, with 7 bases aligning to TRBD1. CDR1 and CDR2 (germline): KGHDR, SFDVKD. J gave up 10 bases and V 7 bases, and 8 bases lay outside the gene matches. The CDR3 runs to 12 residues. Here the CDR3 reads CATSGDSERAFF. In DNA form, the CDR3 reads TGTGCCACCAGCGGGGACAGCGAAAGAGCTTTCTTT.

In its sample, this clonotype was seen a few times. The chain couples TRBV5-1 to TRBJ2-5; D may be TRBD1 (6 bases). Germline-derived CDR1 and CDR2 are SGHRS and YFSETQ. Trimming took off 0 bases at V and 5 bases at J, with 20 bases between the two ends. The CDR3 loop spans 17 amino acids. Here the CDR3 reads CASSLGLIWGPEETQYF. The CDR3 region has the DNA TGCGCCAGCAGCTTGGGTTTGATTTGGGGGCCGGAGGAGACCCAGTACTTC.

This clonotype appeared a few times. The chain has TRBV20-1 and TRBJ2-1; the match to TRBD2 covers 13 bases. CDR3 length: 16 residues. Germline lookup yields CDR1 DFQATT and CDR2 SNEGSKA (reference sequence). V gave up 1 base and J gave up 5 bases; unmatched junction bases: 5. CDR3: CSARGRGTSGNNEQFF. The CDR3 DNA sequence: TGCAGTGCTAGAGGACGCGGGACTAGCGGGAACAATGAGCAGTTCTTC.

A few counts support this clonotype. The chain joins TRBV28 to TRBJ2-7; D is ambiguous. Germline assignment: CDR1 MDHEN and CDR2 SYDVKM. Trimming removed 5 bases from V and 9 bases from J, with 14 bases in between. The length of the CDR3 is 12 residues. This CDR3 reads CASSLNIRVQYF. The CDR3 DNA reads TGTGCCAGCAGTCTCAACATACGGGTGCAGTACTTC.

This clonotype was counted only a few times. The chain combines TRBV6-1 with TRBJ2-1; 9 bases match TRBD2. The CDR3 consists of 15 residues. Germline values: CDR1 MNHNS, CDR2 SASEGT. The V gene end was trimmed by 3 bases and the J gene end by 9 bases; junction bases not matched to a gene: 9. CDR3 residues: CASSDLPSGVGEQFF. The CDR3 DNA reads TGTGCCAGCAGTGACCTGCCTAGCGGGGTCGGTGAGCAGTTCTTC.

The table lists this clonotype with a few counts. The chain is built from TRBV19 and TRBJ2-6; D possibly uses TRBD1 or TRBD2 (5 bases each). The germline V and J ends were trimmed by 1 base and 2 bases, with 6 bases remaining between them. CDR3 length: 15 residues. Germline V gene lookup returns CDR1 LNHDA and CDR2 SQIVND (reference sequence). CDR3 loop: CASSIGGAGANVLTF. CDR3 nucleotide sequence: TGTGCCAGTAGTATAGGAGGGGCTGGGGCCAACGTCCTGACTTTC.

This chain uses TRBV5-1 with TRBJ2-2; D perhaps matches TRBD1 (5 bases). This CDR3 spans 15 amino acids. The germline V and J ends were trimmed by 3 bases and 3 bases, with 12 bases remaining between them. Germline CDR1 and CDR2: SGHRS and YFSETQ. In DNA, the CDR3 is TGCGCCAGCAGCTATGGCAGGGTGCACACCGGGGAGCTGTTTTTT. As protein: CASSYGRVHTGELFF. The full variable domain, rest sourced from reference TRBV5-1 and TRBJ2-2, is KAGVTQTPRYLIKTRGQQVTLSCSPISGHRSVSWYQQTPGQGLQFLFEYFSETQRNKGNFPGRFSGRQFSNSRSEMNVSTLELGDSALYLCASSYGRVHTGELFFGEGSRLTVL.

J is TRBJ1-5 and V is TRBV28; 7 bases fit TRBD1. V dropped 8 bases and J dropped 4; count of bases not matched to a gene: 8. Germline V gives CDR1 MDHEN, CDR2 SYDVKM. The CDR3 spans 14 residues. CDR3 residues: CASSGTARNQPQHF. DNA for the CDR3: TGTGCCAGCTCCGGGACAGCGAGGAATCAGCCCCAGCATTTT.

V is TRBV20-1 and J is TRBJ2-1; perhaps D is TRBD1 or TRBD2 (5 bases each). V was pared by 1 base and J by 0 bases, with 10 bases between. The CDR3 is made up of 15 amino acids. CDR1 DFQATT and CDR2 SNEGSKA come from the germline V gene (reference sequence). The CDR3 DNA reads as TGCAGTGCTAGAGTGGGACCAAGCTCCTACAATGAGCAGTTCTTC. This encodes CSARVGPSSYNEQFF.

This clonotype has just a few counts. The chain joins TRBV12-5 to TRBJ2-2; D uncertain. In germline, CDR1 is LGHNT, CDR2 FRNRAP. Trimming pared 1 base from V and 7 bases from J, leaving 10 bases between. The CDR3 covers 14 residues. CDR3 DNA sequence: TGTGCTAGTGGTTTGGGTACATTTCTCGGGGAGCTGTTTTTT. Its protein is CASGLGTFLGELFF.

This clonotype came up many times. V usage is TRBV10-3 and J usage is TRBJ2-1; 10 nucleotides align to TRBD2. The CDR3 extends over 15 amino acids. Looked up from germline, CDR1 is ENHRY and CDR2 is SYGVKD. J was trimmed by 8 bases and V by 3 bases; bases with no gene match: 7. CDR3 protein: CAISDSSGGADEQFF. The DNA for the CDR3 is TGTGCCATCAGTGACTCCAGCGGGGGGGCAGATGAGCAGTTCTTC.

This clonotype appeared a few times. The genes are TRBV3-1 and TRBJ1-2; weak D call: TRBD1 (5 bases). Germline lookup yields CDR1 LGHDT and CDR2 YNNKEL (reference sequence). The CDR3 loop spans 14 amino acids. The V gene lost 0 bases and the J gene lost 4 bases, with 9 bases spanning the gap. The CDR3 bases are TGTGCCAGCAGCCAAGAGGGGACTACCTATGGCTACACCTTC. The encoded protein is CASSQEGTTYGYTF. Complete variable domain (other parts from reference TRBV3-1 and TRBJ1-2): DTAVSQTPKYLVTQMGNDKSIKCEQNLGHDTMYWYKQDSKKFLKIMFSYNNKELIINETVPNRFSPKSPDKAHLNLHINSLELGDSAVYFCASSQEGTTYGYTFGSGTRLTVV.

V and J are TRBV10-3 and TRBJ2-1; D could derive from TRBD1 or TRBD2 (5 bases each). The ends were cut back, 10 bases at V and 8 bases at J, with 21 bases in the middle. The germline CDR1 and CDR2 sequences are ENHRY and SYGVKD. There are 14 residues in the CDR3. As DNA, the CDR3 is TGTGCCACTTTCGGGACCCGGGTCACGGATGAGCAGTTCTTC. Translated, it gives CATFGTRVTDEQFF.